The next 21 T cell receptor beta chains were all read from a single sample in a study of blood T cell repertoires in COVID-19. Using immunoSEQ multiplex PCR, the repertoire was profiled, and TCRdb retains in-frame clones only, with some absent. The sample records about 150,000 clones, roughly 93% being singletons. The specimen was peripheral blood. The receptors shown here come from a man aged 18 to 35 with COVID-19, enrolled during active disease.

This chain connects TRBV19 to TRBJ2-7, with 9 bases aligning to TRBD2. CDR3 size: 15 residues. With V trimmed by 5 bases and J by 3 bases, 8 bases remained unmatched. The germline V gene encodes CDR1 LNHDA and CDR2 SQIVND (reference sequence). The CDR3 nucleotides are TGTGCCAGTAGTGCTCGGACTAGCGCTAACTACGAGCAGTACTTC. It codes for CASSARTSANYEQYF.

V gene TRBV13 combines with J gene TRBJ2-1, with 8 bases fitting TRBD2. With V trimmed by 4 bases and J by 9 bases, 20 bases remained unmatched. This CDR3 contains 18 residues. Looked up from germline, CDR1 is PRHDT and CDR2 is FYEKMQ (reference sequence). CDR3 region: CASSSTFGGAGVTGEQFF. DNA for the CDR3: TGTGCCAGCAGCTCTACCTTTGGAGGAGCGGGAGTAACGGGTGAGCAGTTCTTC.

The chain has TRBV7-9 and TRBJ2-7; TRBD2 aligns across 10 bases. There are 16 residues in the CDR3. With 5 bases clipped from V and 4 bases from J, the junction kept 11 bases outside the gene matches. The V gene's germline CDR1 is SEHNR and CDR2 FQNEAQ (reference sequence). The CDR3, as DNA: TGTGCCAGCAGCGGTAGAGTCAGCGGGAGGGCTTACGAGCAGTACTTC. Its protein product is CASSGRVSGRAYEQYF. Full variable domain (rest looked up from reference TRBV7-9 and TRBJ2-7): DTGVSQNPRHKITKRGQNVTFRCDPISEHNRLYWYRQTLGQGPEFLTYFQNEAQLEKSRLLSDRFSAERPKGSFSTLEIQRTEQGDSAMYLCASSGRVSGRAYEQYFGPGTRLTVT.

The gene calls are TRBV24-1 and TRBJ2-3; TRBD1 matches at 11 bases. The V gene end was trimmed by 4 bases and the J gene end by 3 bases; junction bases not matched to a gene: 8. This CDR3 has 17 residues. Germline CDR1 and CDR2: KGHDR and SFDVKD. The CDR3 protein is CATSEMDRGLSTDTQYF. The CDR3 DNA follows: TGTGCCACCAGTGAAATGGACAGGGGGCTTTCAACAGATACGCAGTATTTT.

This clone has a single count. At the DNA level, this CDR3 is encoded by other sequences in the same sample as well. V and J are TRBV28 and TRBJ2-1; TRBD2 matches 11 bases. The ends lost 6 bases at V and 2 bases at J; junction bases unmatched: 3. The CDR3 is 15 residues long. Germline values: CDR1 MDHEN, CDR2 SYDVKM. The CDR3 DNA sequence: TGTGCCAGCAGACCGACTAGCGGGACCTACAATGAGCAGTTCTTC. This encodes CASRPTSGTYNEQFF.

The chain links TRBV21-1 to TRBJ2-7; TRBD1, the table's D call, lacks a check against the DNA. TRBV21-1 is described as a pseudogene. The CDR3 sequence is 18 residues long. The CDR3 DNA follows: TGTGCCAGCAGCTTAAAAGGGGCAATCAGGTCTGCTCTCTACGAGCAGTACTTC. Protein product: CASSLKGAIRSALYEQYF.

CDR3 region: CASSFEGAQPQHF. The CDR3 nucleotides read TGTGCCAGCAGTTTCGAGGGTGCTCAGCCCCAGCATTTT. The chain employs TRBV28 and TRBJ1-5; D unclear. Trimming cost V 3 bases and J 6 bases, with 9 bases left between them. This CDR3 region has 13 residues. Looked up from germline, CDR1 is MDHEN and CDR2 is SYDVKM. Complete variable domain (other parts from reference TRBV28 and TRBJ1-5): DVKVTQSSRYLVKRTGEKVFLECVQDMDHENMFWYRQDPGLGLRLIYFSYDVKMKEKGDIPEGYSVSREKKERFSLILESASTNQTSMYLCASSFEGAQPQHFGDGTRLSIL.

The V and J genes are TRBV7-3 and TRBJ2-2; tentative D call: TRBD1 (6 bases). The CDR3 consists of 15 residues. Germline-derived CDR1 and CDR2 are SGHTA and FQGTGA. V was trimmed by 5 bases and J by 0 bases, leaving 10 bases between them. CDR3 sequence reads: CASSTRTANTGELFF. The CDR3 bases are TGTGCCAGCAGCACACGGACAGCGAACACCGGGGAGCTGTTTTTT.

The CDR3 nucleotides read TGTGCCAGCAGCCGAATCGGGAGGTGGTGCGAGCAGTACTTC. Protein: CASSRIGRWCEQYF. The rearrangement uses TRBV3-1 (or the pseudogene TRBV3-2) and TRBJ2-7, with TRBD2 matching over 7 bases. There are 14 residues in the CDR3. CDR1 and CDR2 (germline): LGHDT, YNNKEL (reference sequence). Losses at the gene ends were 4 bases for V and 6 bases for J; bases not matched to a gene: 9.

The chain links TRBV4-3 to TRBJ2-7; 8 bases align to TRBD1. The CDR3 is made up of 13 amino acids. The V and J ends lost 1 base and 12 bases, in that order; junction bases with no gene match: 8. The germline V gene has CDR1 LGHNA and CDR2 YSLEER. The CDR3 loop reads CASSQVRQGFRYF. In DNA form, the CDR3 reads TGCGCCAGCAGCCAAGTTCGACAGGGGTTTCGGTACTTC.

The chain employs TRBV5-4 and TRBJ2-3; 7 bases match TRBD1. The CDR3 runs 15 residues. V lost 1 base, J lost 5 bases, and 7 bases stayed unmatched. CDR1 is SGHNT and CDR2 is YYREEE in the germline V gene (reference sequence). In DNA, the CDR3 is TGTGCCAGCAGCTTGAGGGCAGGGGGTATAGATACGCAGTATTTT. Amino acids: CASSLRAGGIDTQYF.

The rearrangement uses TRBV23-1 and TRBJ2-7; TRBD1 matches 9 bases. TRBV23-1 qualifies as an ORF whose function is uncertain. This CDR3 is 18 amino acids long. V lost 0 bases and J lost 3; bases outside the gene matches: 12. This CDR3 reads CASSQSSPDRGGIYEQYF. In nucleotides, the CDR3 is TGCGCCAGCAGTCAATCTTCTCCCGACAGGGGGGGGATCTACGAGCAGTACTTC.

The genes are TRBV29-1 and TRBJ2-1; D remains unclear. The V end was cut by 3 bases, the J end by 5 bases, with 8 bases between. The germline V gene has CDR1 SQVTM and CDR2 ANQGSEA. This CDR3 is 12 amino acids long. CDR3 in DNA: TGCAGCGTTGAGGGCGCTGACAATGAGCAGTTCTTC. This sequence encodes CSVEGADNEQFF.

V and J are TRBV11-3 and TRBJ1-1; D remains ambiguous. From germline, CDR1 is SGHNT and CDR2 YENEEA. This CDR3 comprises 13 residues. V lost 5 bases and J lost 4, with 11 bases in between. The DNA of the CDR3 is TGTGCCAGCAGCAGCATGGGAGGCACTGAAGCTTTCTTT. Residues: CASSSMGGTEAFF.

This clone was seen a handful of times. This CDR3 is CASIGGQRYEQYF. The CDR3 DNA follows: TGTGCCAGCATAGGGGGACAACGCTACGAGCAGTACTTC. This sequence joins TRBV2 and TRBJ2-7, with D possibly being TRBD1 (6 bases). Trimming left V 7 bases short and J 3 bases short, with 13 bases between. The CDR3 length is 13 residues. Per the germline V gene, CDR1 is SNHLY and CDR2 is FYNNEI.

CDR3 sequence reads: CASSLISDTGELFF. DNA for the CDR3: TGTGCCAGCAGTTTAATATCGGACACCGGGGAGCTGTTTTTT. The chain couples TRBV28 to TRBJ2-2; no clear D gene. The CDR3 runs 14 residues. V was pared by 2 bases and J by 3 bases, with 7 bases between. Germline CDR1 reads MDHEN; CDR2 reads SYDVKM.

This clone has a single count. The chain is built from TRBV5-4 and TRBJ2-7; D is perhaps TRBD1 (6 bases). Germline V lookup: CDR1 SGHNT, CDR2 YYREEE (reference sequence). With 4 bases removed from V and 6 bases from J, the gap between germline ends came to 17 bases. The CDR3 runs to 14 residues. CDR3 DNA sequence: TGTGCCAGCAGCACGCGACAGGTGTCAAGCGAGCAGTACTTC. It yields the protein CASSTRQVSSEQYF.

V and J are TRBV6-2 or TRBV6-3 and TRBJ2-7; D gene uncertain. The CDR3 is 14 residues long. Trimming pared 2 bases from V and 5 bases from J, leaving 13 bases between. Germline V lookup: CDR1 MNHEY, CDR2 SVGEGT. CDR3 sequence: CASSYKQDLDEQYF. The CDR3 DNA reads as TGTGCCAGCAGTTACAAGCAAGATCTGGACGAGCAGTACTTC.

CDR3 in amino acids: CASSHSGQGARGETQYF. CDR3 DNA sequence: TGTGCCAGCAGCCACTCGGGACAGGGGGCGCGTGGAGAGACCCAGTACTTC. The chain couples TRBV4-2 to TRBJ2-5, with 12 bases identical to TRBD1. V shed 3 bases, J shed 4 bases, and the junction held 9 bases outside the gene matches. CDR3 size: 17 residues. Germline lookup yields CDR1 LGHNA and CDR2 YNFKEQ.

The chain links TRBV6-5 to TRBJ2-3; 7 bases are shared with TRBD2. Germline CDR1 is MNHEY and CDR2 is SVGAGI. J lost 2 bases, V lost 7 bases, and 3 bases had no gene match. The CDR3 length is 13 residues. The CDR3 is CASTGDYTDTQYF. Here the CDR3 DNA reads TGTGCCAGCACCGGGGACTACACAGATACGCAGTATTTT.

This rearrangement joins TRBV12-5 to TRBJ1-6; D is possibly TRBD1 (6 bases). The CDR3 extends over 19 amino acids. V was trimmed by 7 bases and J by 2 bases, leaving 24 bases between them. Germline V lookup: CDR1 LGHNT, CDR2 FRNRAP. CDR3 in DNA: TGTGCTAGTGTCCCGGGGACACCTTCTTGTGCTGCCTATAATTCACCCCTCCACTTT. It translates to CASVPGTPSCAAYNSPLHF.